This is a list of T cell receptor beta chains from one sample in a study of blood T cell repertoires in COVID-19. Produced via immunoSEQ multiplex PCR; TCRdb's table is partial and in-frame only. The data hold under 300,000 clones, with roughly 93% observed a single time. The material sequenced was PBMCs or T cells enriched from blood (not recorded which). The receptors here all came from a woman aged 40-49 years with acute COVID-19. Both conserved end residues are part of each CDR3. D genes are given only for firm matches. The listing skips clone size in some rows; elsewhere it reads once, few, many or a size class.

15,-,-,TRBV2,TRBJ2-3,TGTGCCAGCAGACCGGGACTCTCGGTCACAGATACGCAGTATTTT,CASRPGLSVTDTQYF
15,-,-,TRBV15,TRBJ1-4,TGTGCCACCAGCAAAGGAGGGGGGGCTAATGAAAAACTGTTTTTT,CATSKGGGANEKLFF
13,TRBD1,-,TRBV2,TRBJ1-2,TGTGCCAGCAGCGTACAGGGGGAGGGTGGCTACACCTTC,CASSVQGEGGYTF
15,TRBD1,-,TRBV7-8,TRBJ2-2,TGTGCCAGCAGCTTAGCCGACAGGGCCAGCCGGGAGCTGTTTTTT,CASSLADRASRELFF
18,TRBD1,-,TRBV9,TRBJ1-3,TGTGCCAGCAGCGTAGTGTTTGGACAGGGAGGGACTGGAAACACCATATATTTT,CASSVVFGQGGTGNTIYF
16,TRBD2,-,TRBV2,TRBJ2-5,TGTGCCAGCAGTGCCCGGACTAGCGGGGGGTCGGAGACCCAGTACTTC,CASSARTSGGSETQYF
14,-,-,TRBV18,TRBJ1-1,TGTGCCAGCTCACCGCCAGGGCGATGGGGTGAAGCTTTCTTT,CASSPPGRWGEAFF
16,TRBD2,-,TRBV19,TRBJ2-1,TGTGCCAGTAGTAAAAGCGGGGGTTGGTCCTACAATGAGCAGTTCTTC,CASSKSGGWSYNEQFF
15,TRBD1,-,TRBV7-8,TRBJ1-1,TGTGCCAGCAGCTTACCCCCGGGACAGGGGGCAACAGCTTTCTTT,CASSLPPGQGATAFF
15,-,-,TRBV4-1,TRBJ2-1,TGCGCCAGCAGCCCCCTAGTCGGCTCTAACAATGAGCAGTTCTTC,CASSPLVGSNNEQFF
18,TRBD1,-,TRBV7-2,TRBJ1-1,TGTGCCAGCAGCTACAACCGGGACAGGGCTTCAATGAACACTGAAGCTTTCTTT,CASSYNRDRASMNTEAFF
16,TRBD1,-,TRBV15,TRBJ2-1,TGTGCCACCAGCAGATACCGGGACAGGGTTTTCAATGAGCAGTTCTTC,CATSRYRDRVFNEQFF
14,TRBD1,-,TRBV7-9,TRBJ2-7,TGTGCCAGCAGCAACACAGGGGGAGCCTACGAGCAGTACTTC,CASSNTGGAYEQYF
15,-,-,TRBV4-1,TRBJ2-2,TGCGCCAGCAGCCAAGAGGCCTCGAACACCGGGGAGCTGTTTTTT,CASSQEASNTGELFF
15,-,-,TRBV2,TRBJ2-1,TGTGCCAGCAGCCCAGATGGGGCCACCTACAATGAGCAGTTCTTC,CASSPDGATYNEQFF
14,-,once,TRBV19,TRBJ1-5,TGTGCCAGCACGACAAGGTCTTCCAATCAGCCCCAGCATTTT,CASTTRSSNQPQHF
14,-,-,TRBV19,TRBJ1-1,TGTGCCAGTAGTATCAGGGGAGTCAACACTGAAGCTTTCTTT,CASSIRGVNTEAFF
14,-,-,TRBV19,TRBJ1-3,TGTGCCAGTAGCGACGGGAACTCTGGAAACACCATATATTTT,CASSDGNSGNTIYF
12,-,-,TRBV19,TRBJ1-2,TGTGCCAGTAGTTCAGGGTACTATGGCTACACCTTC,CASSSGYYGYTF
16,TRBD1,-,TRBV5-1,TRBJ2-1,TGCGCCAGCAGCTTGATCGCGACAGGGGGAATCAATGAGCAGTTCTTC,CASSLIATGGINEQFF
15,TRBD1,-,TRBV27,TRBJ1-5,TGTGCCAGCAGTTTAACCGGACAGGTGAATCAGCCCCAGCATTTT,CASSLTGQVNQPQHF
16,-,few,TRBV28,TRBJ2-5,TGTGCCAGCAGTTTAGTCGGGGGAGCGTACCAAGAGACCCAGTACTTC,CASSLVGGAYQETQYF
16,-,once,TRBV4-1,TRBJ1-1,TGCGCCAGCAGCCAAGCGGCCAGGGGCTGGGCCACTGAAGCTTTCTTT,CASSQAARGWATEAFF
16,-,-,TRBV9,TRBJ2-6,TGTGCCAGCAGCCCCCGCGGAGGCTCTGGGGCCAACGTCCTGACTTTC,CASSPRGGSGANVLTF
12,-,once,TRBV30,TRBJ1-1,TGTGCCTGGAGTGTACTTGGCACTGAAGCTTTCTTT,CAWSVLGTEAFF
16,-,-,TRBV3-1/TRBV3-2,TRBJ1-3,TGTGCCAGCAGCCAAGTTTTAACTGGCTCTGGAAACACCATATATTTT,CASSQVLTGSGNTIYF
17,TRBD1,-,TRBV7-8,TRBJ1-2,TGTGCCAGCAGCTCGGGACAGCTAAACTTTTTATTCTATGGCTACACCTTC,CASSSGQLNFLFYGYTF
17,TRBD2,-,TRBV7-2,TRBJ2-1,TGTGCCAGCAGCTTAGCAGTAGCGGGAGGACTGAGAAATGAGCAGTTCTTC,CASSLAVAGGLRNEQFF
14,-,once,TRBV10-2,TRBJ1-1,TGCGCCAGCAGTTTTGGACTCCCGAACACTGAAGCTTTCTTT,CASSFGLPNTEAFF
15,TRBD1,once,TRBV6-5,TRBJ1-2,TGTGCCAGCAGTCCCTCGACAGGGCATCACGGTGGCTACACCTTC,CASSPSTGHHGGYTF
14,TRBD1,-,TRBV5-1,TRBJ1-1,TGCGCCAGCAGCTATACAGGGGATAACACTGAAGCTTTCTTT,CASSYTGDNTEAFF
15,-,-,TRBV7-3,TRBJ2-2,TGTGCCAGCAGCAAGGGACTGGCCCCCACCGGGGAGCTGTTTTTT,CASSKGLAPTGELFF
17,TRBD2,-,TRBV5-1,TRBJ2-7,TGCGCCAGCAGCTTGGTATTAGCGGGAGGGCCGGGGAACGAGCAGTACTTC,CASSLVLAGGPGNEQYF
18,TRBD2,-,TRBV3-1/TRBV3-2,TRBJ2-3,TGTGCCAGCAGCCAAGACCCTAGGAAGGCCCGGGGGGGAGATACGCAGTATTTT,CASSQDPRKARGGDTQYF
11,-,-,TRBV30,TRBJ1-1,TGTGCCTGGAGTGTACAGGCTGAAGCTTTCTTT,CAWSVQAEAFF